This section outlines one T cell receptor beta chain sequence together with its context. This specimen comes from a study of blood T cell repertoires in COVID-19. Overall study: Italy, Spain and the United States were the sources of the convalescent and acute COVID-19 samples. T cells, B-cell-depleted T cells, or PBMCs supplied cDNA or gDNA.

Germline V gene lookup returns CDR1 SGHAT and CDR2 FQNNGV. V gave up 3 bases and J gave up 4 bases, with 9 bases separating them. The CDR3 covers 13 residues. Original handling: By means of reference gene primer amplification, nucleated cell counts were estimated. Here immunoSEQ multiplex PCR was the method, and the copy in TCRdb shows in-frame clones only, minus some. V, J and clone size are those of that table, while D and trimming were read from the DNA. The sample has roughly 250,000 clones; roughly 90% are singletons. Ages ranged from about 18 to 89 years, with residence in about 24 US areas. The receptor was derived from a woman aged 25-40 years with acute COVID-19. The chain carries TRBV11-2 and TRBJ1-1; D is ambiguous. The sample consisted of PBMCs or T cells enriched from blood (not recorded which). CDR3 nucleotides: TGTGCCAGCAGCTTGGAGCGGGGCACTGAAGCTTTCTTT. This encodes CASSLERGTEAFF.